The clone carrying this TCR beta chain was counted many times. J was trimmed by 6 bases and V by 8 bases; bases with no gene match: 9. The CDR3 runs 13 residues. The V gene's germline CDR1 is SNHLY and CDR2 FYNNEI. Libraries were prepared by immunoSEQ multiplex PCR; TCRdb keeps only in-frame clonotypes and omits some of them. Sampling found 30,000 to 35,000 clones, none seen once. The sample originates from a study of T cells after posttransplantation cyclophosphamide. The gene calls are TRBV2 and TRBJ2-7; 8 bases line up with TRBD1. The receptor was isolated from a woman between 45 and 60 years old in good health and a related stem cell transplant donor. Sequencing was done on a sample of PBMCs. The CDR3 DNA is TGTGCCAGCTTTGGGACAGGAGTAGCCGAGCAGTACTTC. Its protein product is CASFGTGVAEQYF.